The rows below give T cell receptor beta chains drawn from one sample of a study of regulatory T cells in long-lasting Graves disease. TCRdb ran MiXCR on the multiplex PCR reads and lists one entry per CDR3 protein. The profile shows approximately 360,000 distinct CDR3 sequences, roughly 23% of them singletons. Source: peripheral blood mononuclear cells (PBMCs), taken when the disease was refractory, from a patient treated with antithyroid drugs. These receptor sequences come from a woman aged 40 to 55 with Graves disease. Both conserved end residues are part of each CDR3. A D gene is named only where the DNA matches it firmly. Clone size is given for some rows only: seen once, a few or many times, or a class if the clone is expanded.

D gene: .; clone size: .; V gene: TRBV28; J gene: TRBJ2-1; CDR3 DNA: TGTGCCAGCAGCTTAGATGGGGGCAGGAGTGAGCAGTTCTTC; CDR3 protein: CASSLDGGRSEQFF
D gene: .; clone size: .; V gene: TRBV13; J gene: TRBJ1-1; CDR3 DNA: TGTGCCAGCAGCTCTCACGGCAGCCCCAACACTGAAGCTTTCTTT; CDR3 protein: CASSSHGSPNTEAFF
D gene: .; clone size: many; V gene: TRBV29-1; J gene: TRBJ2-5; CDR3 DNA: TGCAGCGTTGAGCAGGACCAAGAGACCCAGTACTTC; CDR3 protein: CSVEQDQETQYF
D gene: .; clone size: many; V gene: TRBV28; J gene: TRBJ2-7; CDR3 DNA: TGTGCCAGCAGTTTCGGCAGGGTGGGCTCCTACGAGCAGTACTTC; CDR3 protein: CASSFGRVGSYEQYF
D gene: TRBD1; clone size: few; V gene: TRBV7-9; J gene: TRBJ1-2; CDR3 DNA: TGTGCCAGCAGCTTACCGGCACGGGACAGGGATTCTGGCTACACCTTC; CDR3 protein: CASSLPARDRDSGYTF
D gene: TRBD1; clone size: few; V gene: TRBV27; J gene: TRBJ1-4; CDR3 DNA: TGTGCCAGCAGTTTTTGGACAGGGGAAAAACTGTTTTTT; CDR3 protein: CASSFWTGEKLFF
D gene: TRBD1; clone size: .; V gene: TRBV28; J gene: TRBJ1-5; CDR3 DNA: TGTGCCAGCACTCGACAGGGAGGGAGGAATCAGCCCCAGCATTTT; CDR3 protein: CASTRQGGRNQPQHF
D gene: TRBD2; clone size: .; V gene: TRBV6-1; J gene: TRBJ2-2; CDR3 DNA: TGTGCCAGCAGCGACGGGACTAGAAGGCCCGGGGAGCTGTTTTTT; CDR3 protein: CASSDGTRRPGELFF
D gene: TRBD1; clone size: many; V gene: TRBV28; J gene: TRBJ1-2; CDR3 DNA: TGTGCCAGCAGTTTAGGACAGGGATGGGGCTACACCTTC; CDR3 protein: CASSLGQGWGYTF
D gene: .; clone size: many; V gene: TRBV6-1; J gene: TRBJ2-2; CDR3 DNA: TGTGCCAGCAGCCAGGGCGACGAGGGTCCGAACACCGGGGAGCTGTTTTTT; CDR3 protein: CASSQGDEGPNTGELFF
D gene: .; clone size: many; V gene: TRBV28; J gene: TRBJ2-7; CDR3 DNA: TGTGCCAGCAGTTTTGGAAAATACAGGGATCTATACGAGCAGTACTTC; CDR3 protein: CASSFGKYRDLYEQYF
D gene: .; clone size: many; V gene: TRBV28; J gene: TRBJ2-7; CDR3 DNA: TGTGCCAGCAGTAGTCCAGGCGAGCAGTACTTC; CDR3 protein: CASSSPGEQYF
D gene: TRBD1; clone size: many; V gene: TRBV20-1; J gene: TRBJ1-2; CDR3 DNA: TGCAGTGCTACCGACAGGGTCAACTATGGCTACACCTTC; CDR3 protein: CSATDRVNYGYTF
D gene: .; clone size: .; V gene: TRBV6-2/TRBV6-3; J gene: TRBJ2-3; CDR3 DNA: TGTGCCAGCAGTTACGGTTGGGCGGACGCCCTGCGGGACACAGATACGCAGTATTTT; CDR3 protein: CASSYGWADALRDTDTQYF
D gene: .; clone size: .; V gene: TRBV20-1; J gene: TRBJ2-2; CDR3 DNA: TGCAGTGCTAGAGATCTCACGGATAACACCGGGGAGCTGTTTTTT; CDR3 protein: CSARDLTDNTGELFF
D gene: TRBD2; clone size: .; V gene: TRBV24-1; J gene: TRBJ2-5; CDR3 DNA: TGTGCCACCAGTGAGCATCGTCCACTAGCGGGAGGAGCGACCCAGTACTTC; CDR3 protein: CATSEHRPLAGGATQYF
D gene: .; clone size: few; V gene: TRBV20-1; J gene: TRBJ2-7; CDR3 DNA: TGCAGTGCTAGTAACTGGGTATTGGAGCCGGGTTACGAGCAGTACTTC; CDR3 protein: CSASNWVLEPGYEQYF
D gene: TRBD1; clone size: .; V gene: TRBV7-9; J gene: TRBJ2-1; CDR3 DNA: TGTGCCAGCAGCCTAAAGGGACAGGGTCTTTCGACCTACAATGAGCAGTTCTTC; CDR3 protein: CASSLKGQGLSTYNEQFF
D gene: TRBD2; clone size: .; V gene: TRBV3-1; J gene: TRBJ2-7; CDR3 DNA: TGTGCCAGCAGCCAGACTAGCGGGACAACCTACGAGCAGTACTTC; CDR3 protein: CASSQTSGTTYEQYF
D gene: .; clone size: few; V gene: TRBV5-5; J gene: TRBJ2-5; CDR3 DNA: TGTGCCAGCAGCCCACGTATGGGGAGACAAGAGACCCAGTACTTC; CDR3 protein: CASSPRMGRQETQYF
D gene: TRBD1; clone size: .; V gene: TRBV5-1; J gene: TRBJ1-1; CDR3 DNA: TGCGCCAGCAGCGTCGGGACAGCTAAAGCTTTCTTT; CDR3 protein: CASSVGTAKAFF
D gene: TRBD2; clone size: .; V gene: TRBV20-1; J gene: TRBJ2-3; CDR3 DNA: TGCAGTGCGGATCGACTAGCGGGAGGATCAGATACGCAGTATTTT; CDR3 protein: CSADRLAGGSDTQYF
D gene: TRBD2; clone size: many; V gene: TRBV12-3/TRBV12-4; J gene: TRBJ2-2; CDR3 DNA: TGTGCCAGCAGTCTTAGGAGACTAGCAGCACCGTGGGAGCTGTTTTTT; CDR3 protein: CASSLRRLAAPWELFF
D gene: TRBD2; clone size: .; V gene: TRBV18; J gene: TRBJ2-7; CDR3 DNA: TGTGTCAGCTCACCATACGCGGGAGCAGACGAGCAGTACTTC; CDR3 protein: CVSSPYAGADEQYF
D gene: .; clone size: many; V gene: TRBV12-3/TRBV12-4; J gene: TRBJ1-1; CDR3 DNA: TGTGCCAGCAGTTTTAGAAAGATGAACACTGAAGCTTTCTTT; CDR3 protein: CASSFRKMNTEAFF
D gene: .; clone size: many; V gene: TRBV2; J gene: TRBJ2-7; CDR3 DNA: TGTGCCAGCGGTAAAGACCTGTCCTACGAGCAGTACTTC; CDR3 protein: CASGKDLSYEQYF
D gene: .; clone size: .; V gene: TRBV9; J gene: TRBJ2-7; CDR3 DNA: TGTGCCAGCAGCCCCCAAAGCGCTTCTCGATACGAGCAGTACTTC; CDR3 protein: CASSPQSASRYEQYF
D gene: .; clone size: few; V gene: TRBV20-1; J gene: TRBJ1-5; CDR3 DNA: TGCAGTGCTAGAGATTACACCGATCAGCCCCAGCATTTT; CDR3 protein: CSARDYTDQPQHF
D gene: .; clone size: many; V gene: TRBV2; J gene: TRBJ1-5; CDR3 DNA: TGTGCCAGCAAGGGGAGCAATCAGCCCCAGCATTTT; CDR3 protein: CASKGSNQPQHF
D gene: TRBD1; clone size: many; V gene: TRBV2; J gene: TRBJ1-1; CDR3 DNA: TGTGCCAGCAGTCCCATAACAGGGGAAACTGAAGCTTTCTTT; CDR3 protein: CASSPITGETEAFF
D gene: .; clone size: .; V gene: TRBV5-5; J gene: TRBJ2-5; CDR3 DNA: TGTGCCAGCACTACGGTCCCTCAAGAGACCCAGTACTTC; CDR3 protein: CASTTVPQETQYF
D gene: TRBD2; clone size: many; V gene: TRBV7-2; J gene: TRBJ2-5; CDR3 DNA: TGTGCCAGCAGCTTTAGGCCTAGCGGGAGTTCAGAGACCCAGTACTTC; CDR3 protein: CASSFRPSGSSETQYF
D gene: TRBD2; clone size: many; V gene: TRBV11-3; J gene: TRBJ2-5; CDR3 DNA: TGTGCCAGCAGCAAAGGGACTAGCGGGATGGGACAAGAGACCCAGTACTTC; CDR3 protein: CASSKGTSGMGQETQYF
D gene: TRBD1; clone size: few; V gene: TRBV7-9; J gene: TRBJ2-7; CDR3 DNA: TGTGCCAGCAGCTCTAACCACAGGGGGCTCCACGAGCAGTACTTC; CDR3 protein: CASSSNHRGLHEQYF
D gene: .; clone size: many; V gene: TRBV6-4; J gene: TRBJ1-1; CDR3 DNA: TGTGCCAGCAGTTACTCAATTACAGCAGCTTTCTTT; CDR3 protein: CASSYSITAAFF
D gene: .; clone size: .; V gene: TRBV7-3; J gene: TRBJ2-5; CDR3 DNA: TGTGCCAGCAGCTTAAATACTGCGGAAGAGACCCAGTACTTC; CDR3 protein: CASSLNTAEETQYF
D gene: TRBD2; clone size: many; V gene: TRBV28; J gene: TRBJ2-7; CDR3 DNA: TGTGCCAGCAGCCCCCTCGGACTAGCGGGCTACGAGCAGTACTTC; CDR3 protein: CASSPLGLAGYEQYF
D gene: .; clone size: many; V gene: TRBV28; J gene: TRBJ1-1; CDR3 DNA: TGTGCCAGCAGTCCCACAGGGCCCGCGGACACTGAAGCTTTCTTT; CDR3 protein: CASSPTGPADTEAFF
D gene: .; clone size: .; V gene: TRBV10-1; J gene: TRBJ2-1; CDR3 DNA: TGCGCCAGCAGTGAGTCGACTTTCGGGGAGCAGTTCTTC; CDR3 protein: CASSESTFGEQFF
D gene: TRBD1; clone size: once; V gene: TRBV10-1; J gene: TRBJ2-1; CDR3 DNA: TGCGCCAGCAGTGGGACAGGAACTAATGAGCAGTTCTTC; CDR3 protein: CASSGTGTNEQFF
D gene: .; clone size: many; V gene: TRBV28; J gene: TRBJ1-1; CDR3 DNA: TGTGCCAGCAGTTTATGGCAGACCCAGAACACTGAAGCTTTCTTT; CDR3 protein: CASSLWQTQNTEAFF
D gene: .; clone size: .; V gene: TRBV6-9; J gene: TRBJ2-3; CDR3 DNA: TGTGCCAGCAGAACCACGGAGGGCACAGATACGCAGTATTTT; CDR3 protein: CASRTTEGTDTQYF
D gene: TRBD2; clone size: .; V gene: TRBV9; J gene: TRBJ2-2; CDR3 DNA: TGTGCCAGCAGCGTAGGGAGACTAGCGGGAGCCACCGGGGAGCTGTTTTTT; CDR3 protein: CASSVGRLAGATGELFF
D gene: .; clone size: few; V gene: TRBV4-1; J gene: TRBJ1-5; CDR3 DNA: TGCGCCAGCAGCCGGGGGGAGAATAGCAATCAGCCCCAGCATTTT; CDR3 protein: CASSRGENSNQPQHF
D gene: .; clone size: few; V gene: TRBV6-2/TRBV6-3; J gene: TRBJ2-5; CDR3 DNA: TGTGCCAGCAGTTACTCCGACGGGACCCAGTACTTC; CDR3 protein: CASSYSDGTQYF
D gene: .; clone size: .; V gene: TRBV19; J gene: TRBJ1-1; CDR3 DNA: TGTGCCAGTAGGCCGTCGCATATGGCGAACACTGAAGCTTTCTTT; CDR3 protein: CASRPSHMANTEAFF
D gene: .; clone size: many; V gene: TRBV7-9; J gene: TRBJ1-2; CDR3 DNA: TGTGCCAGCAGCTTAATTCGGAACTATGGCTACACCTTC; CDR3 protein: CASSLIRNYGYTF
D gene: .; clone size: many; V gene: TRBV28; J gene: TRBJ1-5; CDR3 DNA: TGTGCCATACACTCCGGGACCAACAAAAATCAGCCCCAGCATTTT; CDR3 protein: CAIHSGTNKNQPQHF
D gene: TRBD1; clone size: .; V gene: TRBV28; J gene: TRBJ2-5; CDR3 DNA: TGTGCCAGCAGTAGGACAGGGTTGGAGACCCAGTACTTC; CDR3 protein: CASSRTGLETQYF
D gene: .; clone size: few; V gene: TRBV28; J gene: TRBJ2-2; CDR3 DNA: TGTGCCAGCAGTCCCCTGGGACTTCCCAACACCGGGGAGCTGTTTTTT; CDR3 protein: CASSPLGLPNTGELFF
D gene: .; clone size: .; V gene: TRBV20-1; J gene: TRBJ2-3; CDR3 DNA: TGCAGTGCTTCGACAAGCGGTAGCACAGATACGCAGTATTTT; CDR3 protein: CSASTSGSTDTQYF
D gene: .; clone size: .; V gene: TRBV12-3/TRBV12-4; J gene: TRBJ2-3; CDR3 DNA: TGTGCCAGCAGTTTATTTCCCCCGTCGACAGATACGCAGTATTTT; CDR3 protein: CASSLFPPSTDTQYF
D gene: .; clone size: few; V gene: TRBV19; J gene: TRBJ1-3; CDR3 DNA: TGTGCCAGTGTCCATGGGAACACCATATATTTT; CDR3 protein: CASVHGNTIYF
D gene: .; clone size: many; V gene: TRBV11-2; J gene: TRBJ2-7; CDR3 DNA: TGTGCCAGCAGCATACTTAGAGGGTCCTACGAGCAGTACTTC; CDR3 protein: CASSILRGSYEQYF
D gene: .; clone size: few; V gene: TRBV28; J gene: TRBJ1-6; CDR3 DNA: TGTGCCAGCAGGATAACACCCAGGCTGCGCATATTGAAGAATTCACCCCTCCACTTT; CDR3 protein: CASRITPRLRILKNSPLHF
D gene: TRBD1; clone size: many; V gene: TRBV12-3/TRBV12-4; J gene: TRBJ1-5; CDR3 DNA: TGTGCCAGCAGTTTACTCGGGACAGCTTATAGCAATCAGCCCCAGCATTTT; CDR3 protein: CASSLLGTAYSNQPQHF
D gene: .; clone size: .; V gene: TRBV28; J gene: TRBJ2-7; CDR3 DNA: TGTGCCAGCAGTTCCCTGCGGGACTACGAGCAGTACTTC; CDR3 protein: CASSSLRDYEQYF
D gene: .; clone size: .; V gene: TRBV7-9; J gene: TRBJ2-2; CDR3 DNA: TGTGCCAGCATACAGGGTCTGTCGGGGGGGCTGTTTTTT; CDR3 protein: CASIQGLSGGLFF
D gene: TRBD1; clone size: many; V gene: TRBV28; J gene: TRBJ2-7; CDR3 DNA: TGTGCCAGCAGTTTTGGGACAGGGGGCTGGGAGCAGTACTTC; CDR3 protein: CASSFGTGGWEQYF
D gene: TRBD2; clone size: many; V gene: TRBV7-2; J gene: TRBJ2-5; CDR3 DNA: TGTGCCAGCAGCGCCCTGATCACTAGCGGGAAAGGAGAGACCCAGTACTTC; CDR3 protein: CASSALITSGKGETQYF